This record covers a single TCR beta chain. The data originate from a study of T-cell reconstitution after alpha-beta-depleted transplantation in children. V was pared by 3 bases and J by 0 bases, with 9 bases between. From germline, CDR1 is LNHDA and CDR2 SQIVND (reference sequence). The CDR3 has 15 residues. Unique molecular identifiers were incorporated into the prepared TCRbeta library. Via MiXCR, TCRdb re-called the PCR reads, giving one row per CDR3 protein. The sample has some 220,000 distinct CDR3 sequences; about 9.5% are singletons. Sample: PBMCs from the stem cell graft donor, taken from the stem cell graft. The source of this sequence is a human donor who donated a stem cell graft to a child with acute lymphoblastic leukemia. The J gene is TRBJ2-1, the V gene TRBV19; D is undetermined. In DNA form, the CDR3 reads TGTGCCAGTAGTATGGACGGCCGCTCCTACAATGAGCAGTTCTTC. Translated: CASSMDGRSYNEQFF. Drawing the rest from reference TRBV19 and TRBJ2-1, the complete variable domain is DGGITQSPKYLFRKEGQNVTLSCEQNLNHDAMYWYRQDPGQGLRLIYYSQIVNDFQKGDIAEGYSVSREKKESFPLTVTSAQKNPTAFYLCASSMDGRSYNEQFFGPGTRLTVL.